This record looks at one T cell receptor (beta chain) sequence and its context. The target antigen is unknown. A junction boundary mismatches the germline segment, possibly from a read error. Amplified TCR beta CDR3 regions derived from RNA transcripts. First-round RT-PCR of the TCR CDR3 relied on the HTBI primer set. MiXCR, applied by TCRdb to the multiplex PCR reads, yields one record per CDR3 protein. Seen here are hundreds of thousands of distinct CDR3 sequences, about half observed once, and the top ten hold about 8.2%. This specimen belongs to a study of T cells in Graves' hyperthyroidism and ophthalmopathy. Study results and limitations: From stable hyperthyroidism, ophthalmopathy was set apart by a 13 V-J model.

This CDR3 is built from 14 residues. Per germline, CDR1 KGHDR and CDR2 SFDVKD. The definition of stable Graves' hyperthyroidism was no ophthalmopathy progression within 18 months. The chain uses TRBV24-1 and TRBJ2-7; 9 bases fit TRBD1. The receptor was isolated from a woman between 18 and 30 years old with Graves' hyperthyroidism. Input material: peripheral blood or thyroid tissue (not recorded which). The CDR3 coding sequence is TGTGCCATCAGTTTGGGACAGGGCCCCTACGAGCAGTACTTC. Protein product: CAISLGQGPYEQYF.